This T cell receptor (beta chain) emerged from a study of cytomegalovirus exposure and HLA in healthy donors. The V end lost 11 bases, the J end lost 5 bases, and 15 bases lay between the germline ends. Looked up from germline, CDR1 is MNHEY and CDR2 is SVGAGI. The CDR3 loop spans 12 amino acids. Study-wide findings and caveats: Cytomegalovirus-associated status was assigned to approximately 160 TCR beta chains. Later on, a genetic analysis was performed. It linked a missense variant in DCLRE1C with V- and J-gene trimming of TCR beta.

A remark on this clone: Its matching antigen is unknown.

The PCR employed 60 Vbeta primers together with 13 Jbeta primers. Produced via immunoSEQ multiplex PCR; TCRdb's table is partial and in-frame only. The sample has about 74,000 clones. The specimen was PBMCs. This clonotype was sampled from a female donor in good health and CMV-seropositive. The V call is TRBV6-5, the J call TRBJ1-1, with a weak D call TRBD1 (6 bases). CDR3 DNA sequence: TGTGCCGTGCCAGGGGATGGGACTGAAGCTTTCTTT. Amino acids: CAVPGDGTEAFF.